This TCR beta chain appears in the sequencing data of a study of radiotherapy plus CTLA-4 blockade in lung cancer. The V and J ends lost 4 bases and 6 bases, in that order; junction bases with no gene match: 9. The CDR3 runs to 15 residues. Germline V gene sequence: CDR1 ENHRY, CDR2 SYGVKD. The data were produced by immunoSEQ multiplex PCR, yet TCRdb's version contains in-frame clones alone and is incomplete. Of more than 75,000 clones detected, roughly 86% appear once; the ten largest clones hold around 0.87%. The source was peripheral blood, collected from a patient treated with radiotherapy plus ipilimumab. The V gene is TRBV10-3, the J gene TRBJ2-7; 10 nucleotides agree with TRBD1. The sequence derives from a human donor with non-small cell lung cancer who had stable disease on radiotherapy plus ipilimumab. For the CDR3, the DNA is TGTGCCATCAGTGCTCAGACAGGGGGCGGTTTCGAGCAGTACTTC. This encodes CAISAQTGGGFEQYF.